The 31 T cell receptor beta chains below were found in one sample sequenced in a study of cytomegalovirus exposure and HLA in healthy donors. PCR involved 60 Vbeta and 13 Jbeta primers. Sequencing used immunoSEQ multiplex PCR; TCRdb keeps in-frame clones, though not all of them. The table shows 90,000 to 120,000 clones, with around 77% occurring only once. The sequenced sample consisted of PBMCs. All receptors derive from a male donor in good health and CMV-seronegative.

The chain is built from TRBV18 and TRBJ1-5, with a possible D match to TRBD1 (5 bases). V was cut by 4 bases and J by 2 bases, with 9 bases left in between. CDR3 length: 14 amino acids. CDR1 is KGHSH, CDR2 LQKENI, per germline. This CDR3 reads CASSHEGGNQPQHF. The CDR3 coding sequence is TGTGCCAGCTCACACGAAGGGGGCAATCAGCCCCAGCATTTT.

The V gene is TRBV6-4, the J gene TRBJ2-7, with D maybe TRBD2 (6 bases). This CDR3 is built from 20 residues. Per the germline V gene, CDR1 is MRHNA and CDR2 is SNTAGT. With 10 bases removed from V and 0 bases from J, the gap between germline ends came to 34 bases. Written as DNA, the CDR3 is TGTGCCAACACGGACTCACCCCTCTGCCTGGGAGGAAAAAGCTCCTACGAGCAGTACTTC. Translating it yields CANTDSPLCLGGKSSYEQYF.

CDR3 amino acids: CASSLQRGSTYEQYF. CDR3 DNA: TGCGCCAGCAGCCTTCAAAGGGGTTCTACTTACGAGCAGTACTTC. This sequence joins TRBV4-1 and TRBJ2-7; D might be TRBD1 (5 bases). The germline V gene has CDR1 MGHRA and CDR2 YSYEKL. V was trimmed by 4 bases and J by 4 bases, leaving 17 bases between them. The CDR3 contains 15 residues.

The genes are TRBV5-6 and TRBJ2-1; perhaps TRBD2 as D (6 bases). The CDR3 runs to 13 residues. Deletions cut 4 bases from V and 6 bases from J, with 11 bases between. Looked up from germline, CDR1 is SGHDT and CDR2 is YYEEEE. Written as DNA, the CDR3 is TGTGCCAGCAGCCTAGTGACTAGCAATGAGCAGTTCTTC. Translation: CASSLVTSNEQFF.

This clone was seen a few times. The rearrangement links TRBV6-6 to TRBJ2-5; TRBD1 aligns across 8 bases. V trimming: 5 bases; J trimming: 4 bases; junction bases outside the gene matches: 9. The V gene's germline CDR1 is MNHNY and CDR2 SVGAGI (reference sequence). The CDR3 loop spans 15 amino acids. The CDR3 DNA reads TGTGCCAGCAGTCGTGGACAGGGAGAGTTAGAGACCCAGTACTTC. Amino acid sequence: CASSRGQGELETQYF.

This clone was seen a few times. The chain is built from TRBV6-5 and TRBJ1-2; TRBD1 might be the D (5 bases). V shed 2 bases and J shed 0 bases, with 10 bases lying between them. The CDR3 spans 15 residues. CDR1 and CDR2 from the germline V gene are MNHEY and SVGAGI. The CDR3 sequence is CASSYEGTTNYGYTF. CDR3 bases: TGTGCCAGCAGTTACGAGGGGACTACTAACTATGGCTACACCTTC.

The chain employs TRBV18 and TRBJ1-1; 10 bases align to TRBD1. Germline V gene data show CDR1 as KGHSH and CDR2 as LQKENI. The CDR3 runs 15 residues. V shed 2 bases, J shed 5 bases, and the junction held 5 bases outside the gene matches. This CDR3 reads CASSPKGQGFTEAFF. CDR3 DNA sequence: TGTGCCAGCTCACCAAAGGGACAGGGGTTTACTGAAGCTTTCTTT.

The rearrangement links TRBV28 to TRBJ2-1; TRBD2 matches at 16 bases. V trimming: 5 bases; J trimming: 9 bases; junction bases outside the gene matches: 4. Germline V gene lookup returns CDR1 MDHEN and CDR2 SYDVKM. The CDR3 covers 15 residues. This CDR3 is CASSVGLAGGGEQFF. The CDR3 bases are TGTGCCAGCAGTGTGGGACTAGCGGGAGGGGGTGAGCAGTTCTTC.

The V gene is TRBV10-3, the J gene TRBJ2-3; a possible D gene is TRBD2 (5 bases). The V end was cut by 4 bases, the J end by 0 bases, with 5 bases between. Germline values: CDR1 ENHRY, CDR2 SYGVKD. CDR3 length: 13 residues. CDR3: CAISGGSTDTQYF. The CDR3 nucleotides read TGTGCCATCAGTGGCGGGAGCACAGATACGCAGTATTTT.

This clone was picked up one time. This chain joins TRBV28 and TRBJ2-1; 12 bases agree with TRBD2. Germline lookup yields CDR1 MDHEN and CDR2 SYDVKM. Germline trimming cut 3 bases from V and 5 bases from J; bases unmatched to any gene: 2. The CDR3 is made up of 15 amino acids. CDR3 sequence (DNA): TGTGCCAGCAGTTTTGGGACTAGCGGGCACAATGAGCAGTTCTTC. Protein sequence: CASSFGTSGHNEQFF.

This sequence joins TRBV11-2 and TRBJ2-1; TRBD2 might be the D (5 bases). V lost 1 base, J lost 6 bases, and 10 bases lay in between. The CDR3 runs to 14 residues. Germline-derived CDR1 and CDR2 are SGHAT and FQNNGV. The CDR3 reads CASSLGGRPNEQFF. CDR3 sequence (DNA): TGTGCCAGCAGCTTAGGAGGGAGACCCAATGAGCAGTTCTTC.

The V and J genes are TRBV14 and TRBJ1-5; D is uncertain. Germline V gives CDR1 SGHDN, CDR2 FVKESK. With 0 bases removed from V and 12 bases from J, the gap between germline ends came to 12 bases. The CDR3 loop spans 13 amino acids. CDR3 in DNA: TGTGCCAGCAGCCAAGACCTGCGGGGTCTCCAGCATTTT. Residues: CASSQDLRGLQHF.

This chain uses TRBV5-1 with TRBJ2-7; the D gene is possibly TRBD2 (6 bases). The CDR3 contains 12 residues. Germline-derived CDR1 and CDR2 are SGHRS and YFSETQ. Trimming stripped 4 bases from V and 4 bases from J, with 9 bases between. CDR3 in DNA: TGCGCCAGCAGCCGGGACTTGTACGAGCAGTACTTC. Translation gives CASSRDLYEQYF.

The rearrangement joins TRBV2 to TRBJ2-5; D perhaps matches TRBD1 (6 bases). With 1 base removed from V and 2 bases from J, the gap between germline ends came to 14 bases. CDR3 length: 16 amino acids. Germline CDR1 and CDR2: SNHLY and FYNNEI. The CDR3 coding sequence is TGTGCCAGCAGTGAAGGGCCAGGGGTCCCTCAAGAGACCCAGTACTTC. Protein: CASSEGPGVPQETQYF.

The gene calls are TRBV9 and TRBJ2-7, with D possibly matching TRBD2 (5 bases). CDR1 SGDLS and CDR2 YYNGEE come from the germline V gene. The CDR3 consists of 15 residues. Trimming removed 0 bases at V and 5 bases at J, with 15 bases between. Here the CDR3 reads CASSVGLGGEHEQYF. CDR3 nucleotide sequence: TGTGCCAGCAGCGTAGGTCTAGGAGGTGAGCACGAGCAGTACTTC.

The chain carries TRBV7-2 and TRBJ2-7, with 10 bases fitting TRBD2. Germline V gene lookup returns CDR1 SGHTA and CDR2 FQGNSA. This CDR3 contains 17 residues. V was pared by 1 base and J by 5 bases, with 11 bases of the junction left unmatched. CDR3 sequence: CASSLEFGLAVIHEQYF. DNA of the CDR3: TGTGCCAGCAGCTTAGAATTTGGACTAGCGGTGATCCACGAGCAGTACTTC.

V gene TRBV2 combines with J gene TRBJ1-2; TRBD1 aligns across 11 bases. Trimming cost V 0 bases and J 3 bases; bases outside gene matches: 9. Per germline, CDR1 SNHLY and CDR2 FYNNEI. This CDR3 spans 18 amino acids. CDR3 residues: CASSEAGTGGSLDYGYTF. CDR3 bases: TGTGCCAGCAGTGAAGCAGGGACAGGGGGGTCTCTTGACTATGGCTACACCTTC.

This chain uses TRBV21-1 with TRBJ2-1; the table's D gene call, TRBD2, was not cross checked with the DNA. TRBV21-1 is a recognized pseudogene. The CDR3 extends over 16 amino acids. The CDR3 DNA sequence: TGTGCCAGCAGCAAAGTCAAAGCTAGCGGAAACAATGAGCAGTTCTTC. Its translation: CASSKVKASGNNEQFF.

The CDR3 nucleotides read TGTGCCAGCGCCCTAGCGGGTCCCTACAATGAGCAGTTCTTC. Its translation is CASALAGPYNEQFF. The chain combines TRBV19 with TRBJ2-1; 8 bases agree with TRBD2. CDR1 is LNHDA, CDR2 SQIVND, per germline (reference sequence). CDR3 length equals 14 residues. The V gene end was trimmed by 9 bases and the J gene end by 2 bases; junction bases not matched to a gene: 6.

The chain links TRBV6-1 to TRBJ2-7; 7 positions match TRBD1. The CDR3 has 13 amino acids. Germline V CDR1 and CDR2: MNHNS, SASEGT. The trim removed 5 bases at V and 1 base at J, leaving 2 bases unmatched. The CDR3 here is CASSPTGSYEQYF. In DNA, the CDR3 is TGTGCCAGCAGTCCGACAGGGTCCTACGAGCAGTACTTC.

This sequence joins TRBV14 and TRBJ2-1; perhaps TRBD2 as D (6 bases). Looked up from germline, CDR1 is SGHDN and CDR2 is FVKESK. The CDR3 totals 16 residues. V lost 3 bases and J lost 4, with 16 bases in between. The CDR3 bases are TGTGCCAGCAGCCATCTACCCCCTAGCGTTTACAATGAGCAGTTCTTC. Its protein product is CASSHLPPSVYNEQFF.

V and J are TRBV6-6 and TRBJ2-7; possible D gene TRBD2, 5 bases. The CDR3 sequence is 12 residues long. Germline CDR1 and CDR2: MNHNY and SVGAGI (reference sequence). The V and J ends lost 7 bases and 7 bases respectively, with 14 bases between them. In DNA form, the CDR3 reads TGTGCCAGCAAAAGCGGATCGGGTGAGCAGTACTTC. This encodes CASKSGSGEQYF.

The V call is TRBV11-2, the J call TRBJ1-2; a possible D gene is TRBD1 (5 bases). Germline V gene sequence: CDR1 SGHAT, CDR2 FQNNGV. This CDR3 spans 16 amino acids. The germline V and J ends were trimmed by 0 bases and 5 bases, with 16 bases remaining between them. The CDR3 reads CASSLEVQQAPYGYTF. The CDR3 DNA reads as TGTGCCAGCAGCTTAGAAGTCCAACAGGCTCCTTATGGCTACACCTTC.

The genes are TRBV10-2 and TRBJ2-7; 9 bases agree with TRBD1. Germline V lookup: CDR1 WSHSY, CDR2 SAAADI. J was trimmed by 4 bases and V by 5 bases; bases with no gene match: 6. This CDR3 spans 14 amino acids. Here the CDR3 reads CASSTIQGAYEQYF. As DNA, the CDR3 is TGCGCCAGCAGTACTATACAGGGGGCGTACGAGCAGTACTTC.

J is TRBJ1-5 and V is TRBV18; 7 bases are shared with TRBD1. This CDR3 has 17 residues. Germline CDR1 reads KGHSH; CDR2 reads LQKENI. The V and J ends lost 3 bases and 0 bases, in that order; junction bases with no gene match: 8. CDR3 in DNA: TGTGCCAGCTCACCCAAACCCAGGGGGTTTAGCAATCAGCCCCAGCATTTT. Residues: CASSPKPRGFSNQPQHF. The full variable domain, its missing parts supplied by reference TRBV18 and TRBJ1-5, is NAGVMQNPRHLVRRRGQEARLRCSPMKGHSHVYWYRQLPEEGLKFMVYLQKENIIDESGMPKERFSAEFPKEGPSILRIQQVVRGDSAAYFCASSPKPRGFSNQPQHFGDGTRLSIL.

This chain joins TRBV5-4 and TRBJ2-7; D gene ambiguous. This CDR3 spans 12 amino acids. Trimming removed 4 bases at V and 4 bases at J, with 9 bases between. CDR1 and CDR2 (germline): SGHNT, YYREEE (reference sequence). CDR3 region: CASSDGSYEQYF. CDR3 bases: TGTGCCAGCAGCGACGGGTCTTACGAGCAGTACTTC.

The J gene is TRBJ1-2, the V gene TRBV5-1; D gene uncertain. Looked up from germline, CDR1 is SGHRS and CDR2 is YFSETQ. The ends were cut back, 5 bases at V and 4 bases at J, with 15 bases in the middle. This CDR3 has 14 residues. In DNA form, the CDR3 reads TGCGCCAGCAGACCGGGAGCTGGAGGCTATGGCTACACCTTC. This codes for CASRPGAGGYGYTF.

This clone was seen once. V gene TRBV9 combines with J gene TRBJ2-1; 9 bases are shared with TRBD2. Germline values: CDR1 SGDLS, CDR2 YYNGEE. V trimming: 0 bases; J trimming: 6 bases; junction bases outside the gene matches: 4. This CDR3 is built from 15 residues. CDR3 DNA sequence: TGTGCCAGCAGCGTAGCCCTAGCGGGGTTCAATGAGCAGTTCTTC. This encodes CASSVALAGFNEQFF.

V is TRBV6-5 and J is TRBJ2-7; 11 positions agree with TRBD2. Germline loops: CDR1 MNHEY, CDR2 SVGAGI. V gave up 8 bases and J gave up 4 bases; unmatched junction bases: 7. There are 14 residues in the CDR3. CDR3 DNA sequence: TGTGCCAGCTCCCTGACTAGCGGGAAATACGAGCAGTACTTC. Translation: CASSLTSGKYEQYF.

The V gene is TRBV21-1, the J gene TRBJ2-1; the table's D call of TRBD1 was not tested on the DNA. TRBV21-1 represents a pseudogene. This CDR3 has 15 residues. CDR3 sequence: CASSKIGGGCNEQFF. The DNA of the CDR3 is TGTGCCAGCAGCAAGATAGGGGGCGGTTGCAATGAGCAGTTCTTC.

This clone has more than one count but fewer than ten. The gene calls are TRBV7-2 and TRBJ2-4, with 8 bases aligning to TRBD2. Per the germline V gene, CDR1 is SGHTA and CDR2 is FQGNSA. V lost 1 base, J lost 8 bases, and 13 bases stayed unmatched. The CDR3 totals 17 residues. CDR3 coding DNA: TGTGCCAGCAGCTTAGGAACGGGAGGGCCGATCGTGGACATTCAGTACTTC. This translates into CASSLGTGGPIVDIQYF. The complete variable domain, with remaining parts taken from reference TRBV7-2 and TRBJ2-4, reads GAGVSQSPSNKVTEKGKDVELRCDPISGHTALYWYRQSLGQGLEFLIYFQGNSAPDKSGLPSDRFSAERTGGSVSTLTIQRTQQEDSAVYLCASSLGTGGPIVDIQYFGAGTRLSVL.